Reported below is one T cell receptor (beta chain). Its specificity is not known. This CDR3 comprises 14 residues. Germline values: CDR1 MNHNS, CDR2 SASEGT. V lost 6 bases and J lost 6; bases outside the gene matches: 4. This record belongs to a study of T cells in tuberculosis. Study summary: A South African cohort included IGRA-negative adolescents, latently infected IGRA-positive adolescents and adults with active tuberculosis. Broader study findings: Using the GMM-specific repertoire gave over 80% accuracy versus around 70% with motifs. Active tuberculosis patients had shorter CDR3-alpha; the beta difference was nonsignificant. Cases with active tuberculosis were adults, while controls were adolescents.

Data came from immunoSEQ multiplex PCR; TCRdb stores just in-frame clones and leaves some out. The sample contains under 45,000 clones, nearly 97% of which appear only once. The source of this sequence is a donor between 10 and 35 years old with latent tuberculosis or without tuberculosis infection. J is TRBJ2-1 and V is TRBV6-1, with 11 bases aligning to TRBD1. Sequenced: PBMCs. The CDR3, as DNA: TGTGCCAGCAGCCTGGACAGGGGGCTCAATGAGCAGTTCTTC. Its translation: CASSLDRGLNEQFF.